This T cell receptor (beta chain) appears in the sequencing data of a study of T cell responses to AZD1222 COVID-19 vaccine. Study outcomes and limitations: The study identified only 6 or 7 AZD1222 recipients as seropositive at baseline.

About this clone: Its target is not known.

Repertoires were generated with immunoSEQ multiplex PCR, while TCRdb's copy carries only in-frame clones and drops some. The sample gives 250,000 to 300,000 clones, about 94% of which show up once; around 0.6% is in the top ten. The CDR3 extends over 14 amino acids. V lost 2 bases and J 3 bases, leaving 8 bases between the germline ends. Germline V gives CDR1 ENHRY, CDR2 SYGVKD. This specimen consisted of peripheral blood, obtained 28 days after the second AZD1222 dose. This rearrangement joins TRBV10-3 to TRBJ1-3, with unresolved D. This receptor was identified in an adult who received the AZD1222 COVID-19 vaccine. The CDR3: CAISEPSDGNTIYF. The CDR3 coding sequence is TGTGCCATCAGTGAGCCAAGTGATGGAAACACCATATATTTT.